A selection of T cell receptor beta chains follows, all from one sample in a study of cytomegalovirus exposure and HLA in healthy donors. Sequenced by immunoSEQ multiplex PCR; TCRdb stores in-frame clones only, minus some. The sample has some 120,000 clones, about four fifths seen once. The specimen sequenced was PBMCs. Every receptor here comes from a woman aged 18-35 years in good health and CMV-seronegative. Each CDR3 is given without its conserved first and last residue.

cdr3_aa v_call cdr3_length j_call
ASSRDRVFYEQY TRBV5-4 12 TRBJ2-7
ASRGGTNYGYT TRBV2 11 TRBJ1-2
ASSALAVRGPSTDTQY TRBV19 16 TRBJ2-3
ASSSLPGLEYEQY TRBV7-2 13 TRBJ2-7
ASSDSIFEAF TRBV6-5 10 TRBJ1-1
ASSEYRDTEAF TRBV10-2 11 TRBJ1-1
ASSPSTRTGTGELF TRBV11-2 14 TRBJ2-2
ASSPGHMNTEAF TRBV6-5 12 TRBJ1-1
ASIGTGHPSGNTIY TRBV19 14 TRBJ1-3
SVEWDRGLEQY TRBV29-1 11 TRBJ2-7
ASSSGLAGGYEQY TRBV5-1 13 TRBJ2-7
ASSSTGTGDEQY TRBV7-9 12 TRBJ2-7
ASSFRGGQDFEQY TRBV7-9 13 TRBJ2-7
ATSMYRDRGADEQF TRBV15 14 TRBJ2-1
ASSLTSGSLNEQF TRBV7-2 13 TRBJ2-1
AISEISQGSYEQY TRBV10-3 13 -
AGSRVPTTNEAF TRBV27 12 TRBJ1-1
ASSYSSGGAREQF TRBV6-6 13 TRBJ2-1
SVEGGYGYT TRBV29-1 9 TRBJ1-2
ASSWGGSGNTIY TRBV5-8 12 TRBJ1-3
ASSQGSSYT TRBV6-5 9 TRBJ1-2
ASSLSGTFEKLF TRBV28 12 TRBJ1-4
ASSYSRGRAGNTIY TRBV6-5 14 TRBJ1-3
ASSHREVTGANVLT TRBV4-1 14 TRBJ2-6
ASSYSGSQETQY TRBV6-5 12 TRBJ2-5
SVRQGSVTEAF TRBV29-1 11 TRBJ1-1
ASSPITIQGYT TRBV18 11 TRBJ1-2
ASSLSERGYGYT TRBV7-6 12 TRBJ1-2
ASSLGILGNQPQH TRBV6-5 13 TRBJ1-5
ASSKESGNLETQY TRBV21-1 13 TRBJ2-5
ASSLLGSGNYGYT TRBV5-5 13 TRBJ1-2
ASRRQGGDYNYGYT TRBV2 14 TRBJ1-2